This T cell receptor (beta chain) derives from a study of breast tumors, draining lymph nodes, adjacent tissues. Study results and limitations: Tumor TCR diversity was below lymph nodes but above nontumor tissue.

This clonotype was seen ten or more times. The antigen is undetermined. TCRdb called the multiplex PCR reads again in MiXCR, with one record for every CDR3 protein. The sample lists roughly 130,000 distinct CDR3 sequences, around 20% seen once, with over 3% in the top ten. Germline V lookup: CDR1 SGHNT, CDR2 YYREEE (reference sequence). The CDR3 has 14 residues. Trimming took off 0 bases at V and 6 bases at J, with 13 bases between the two ends. Samples came from axillary lymph nodes draining the breast cancer. The sequenced material came from axillary lymph node tissue. This sequence originates from a female donor with breast cancer. Some clones in this sample may be carry-over from other donors' samples. J is TRBJ2-7 and V is TRBV5-4; either TRBD1 or TRBD2 may supply D (5 bases each). CDR3: CASSLVVGAGEQYF. The CDR3 DNA reads TGTGCCAGCAGCTTGGTTGTCGGGGCAGGCGAGCAGTACTTC. Supplemented by reference TRBV5-4 and TRBJ2-7, the full variable domain reads ETGVTQSPTHLIKTRGQQVTLRCSSQSGHNTVSWYQQALGQGPQFIFQYYREEENGRGNFPPRFSGLQFPNYSSELNVNALELDDSALYLCASSLVVGAGEQYFGPGTRLTVT.